These 6 T cell receptor beta chains came from one sample sequenced in a study of vaccination effects on CD4 cells after COVID-19 (dated 2022 in TCRdb). These TCRs are of unknown antigen specificity. To identify antigen-specific CD4+ T cell clonotypes by their expansion, the ViraFEST assay first stimulated PBMC with viral peptide pools and then applied TCR sequencing. After less than eleven days of culture, CD4+ T cells were isolated with the EasySep CD4+ T cell isolation kit. None of the healthy vaccine recipients had a prior SARS-CoV-2 infection, which was confirmed by nucleocapsid antibody tests that came back negative both before and after vaccination. Receptor libraries were prepared by the immunoSEQ multiplex PCR assay. TCRdb mirrors the immuneACCESS table, restricted to in-frame sequences. Some clones are absent from its copies; in checked studies, under half trace to an unresolved V gene, and the reason for the others is unknown. The sample table records tens of thousands of clones; about four fifths of these occur just once. The ten largest clones represent around 3% of the sample.

The sample in question was CD4+ T cells from PBMCs cultured with HCoV-NL63 spike peptides, obtained before COVID-19 vaccination. The cell subset or site label, as the study defines it: HCoV-NL63 spike overlapping peptide pool stimulation. The source of these receptors is a human donor who received a COVID-19 vaccine.

This chain links TRBV6-5 with TRBJ1-6; D ambiguous. Trimming shortened V by 0 bases and J by 7 bases, and 10 bases separated the two germline ends. This CDR3 comprises 15 residues. Germline V CDR1 and CDR2: MNHEY, SVGAGI. CDR3 sequence (DNA): TGTGCCAGCAGTTACTCGTCCTTCGGGAATTCACCCCTCCACTTT. This sequence encodes CASSYSSFGNSPLHF.

The J gene is TRBJ2-2, the V gene TRBV7-3; a weak D match, TRBD1 (6 bases). Germline CDR1 reads SGHTA; CDR2 reads FQGTGA. The CDR3 is 14 amino acids. Trimming cost V 5 bases and J 6 bases, with 13 bases left between them. CDR3 sequence (DNA): TGTGCCAGCAGCCAACAGGGTCAGGCCGGGGAGCTGTTTTTT. Translating it yields CASSQQGQAGELFF. The whole variable domain, filled in from reference TRBV7-3 and TRBJ2-2, reads GAGVSQTPSNKVTEKGKYVELRCDPISGHTALYWYRQSLGQGPEFLIYFQGTGAADDSGLPNDRFFAVRPEGSVSTLKIQRTERGDSAVYLCASSQQGQAGELFFGEGSRLTVL.

The gene calls are TRBV30 and TRBJ2-7; tentative D call: TRBD1 (6 bases). The CDR3 runs to 14 residues. Trimming removed 1 base at V and 2 bases at J, with 12 bases between. Germline-derived CDR1 and CDR2 are GTSNPN and SVGIG (reference sequence). The CDR3 is CAWSAPGQPYEQYV. The DNA of the CDR3 is TGTGCCTGGAGTGCACCAGGACAGCCCTACGAGCAGTACGTC.

J is TRBJ2-1 and V is TRBV24-1, with 12 bases aligning to TRBD2. This CDR3 spans 16 amino acids. Per germline, CDR1 KGHDR and CDR2 SFDVKD. V lost 3 bases to trimming and J lost 8 bases; unmatched junction nucleotides: 7. The CDR3 nucleotides are TGTGCCACCAGTGATCACCTAGCGGGGGGGCTCGATGAGCAGTTCTTC. Protein sequence: CATSDHLAGGLDEQFF.

This clone was seen a handful of times. This chain links TRBV5-4 with TRBJ1-2; D gene uncertain. Germline V CDR1 and CDR2: SGHNT, YYREEE (reference sequence). The CDR3 has 13 amino acids. Between the trimmed V and J ends, which lost 2 bases and 4 bases, there was a span of 9 bases. The CDR3 sequence: CASSFGSTYGYTF. The DNA for the CDR3 is TGTGCCAGCAGCTTCGGCAGCACCTATGGCTACACCTTC.

This chain connects TRBV5-1 to TRBJ2-5, with TRBD2 identical over 9 bases. Germline values: CDR1 SGHRS, CDR2 YFSETQ. The CDR3 sequence is 17 residues long. The J segment lost 5 bases and the V segment lost 4 bases, leaving 15 bases of the junction unmatched. DNA for the CDR3: TGCGCCAGCAGCCTCTCAAAGGGAGCGGGGGGTAGGGAGACCCAGTACTTC. Protein sequence: CASSLSKGAGGRETQYF.